The 27 T cell receptor beta chains in this list originate from one sample, sequenced in a study of T-cell memory formation after mild COVID-19 (dated by TCRdb to the early 2020s). Library construction relied on 5' RACE. Sequenced using an Illumina NovaSeq 6000. Using fastp at Q25 and MiXCR, TCRdb reprocessed the public reads and kept productive beta chains. Entries are consolidated by CDR3 protein sequence, retaining the most common genes and DNA. For this sample there are 65,000 to 100,000 distinct CDR3 sequences; about 13% appear just once. The ten largest account for more than 35% of the sample. Sample: PBMCs or a T cell subset sorted from them (not recorded which). Receptors originate from a man between 18 and 35 years old who had mild COVID-19 (a few samples of this study predate the infection). The sample titles of this study are shuffled in the database, so cell type and time point are left out; the donor was told from shared clones.

This sequence joins TRBV3-1 and TRBJ1-1, with D unclear. The CDR3 has 15 amino acids. Germline lookup yields CDR1 LGHDT and CDR2 YNNKEL (reference sequence). Trimming removed 5 bases from V and 0 bases from J, with 13 bases in between. This CDR3 reads CASSVAAQMNTEAFF. In DNA form, the CDR3 reads TGTGCCAGCAGCGTTGCGGCACAGATGAACACTGAAGCTTTCTTT.

This clonotype was observed a few times. The V and J genes are TRBV4-2 and TRBJ1-1; D unresolved. The germline CDR1 and CDR2 sequences are LGHNA and YNFKEQ. The CDR3 spans 13 residues. V gave up 4 bases and J gave up 1 base, with 7 bases separating them. The chain's CDR3 is CASSRTANTEAFF. DNA for the CDR3: TGTGCCAGCAGCCGAACAGCGAACACTGAAGCTTTCTTT.

V gene TRBV10-1 combines with J gene TRBJ2-7; a possible D gene is TRBD1 (6 bases). The CDR3 totals 16 residues. V was shortened by 0 bases and J by 5 bases, with 17 bases between the two germline ends. Germline CDR1 WNHNN, CDR2 SYGVQD (reference sequence). This CDR3 is CASSESIGGRGHEQYF. The CDR3 DNA reads as TGCGCCAGCAGTGAGTCAATCGGTGGCAGGGGCCACGAGCAGTACTTC.

The genes are TRBV20-1 and TRBJ2-7; 7 bases fit TRBD2. Losses at the gene ends were 6 bases for V and 0 bases for J; bases not matched to a gene: 8. This CDR3 is built from 14 residues. CDR1 and CDR2 (germline): DFQATT, SNEGSKA (reference sequence). CDR3 coding DNA: TGCAGTGCAAGCGGGACGGCGAGCTCCTACGAGCAGTACGTC. Protein: CSASGTASSYEQYV.

Only a few counts were recorded for this clonotype. The chain recombines TRBV7-2 with TRBJ2-1; TRBD1 or TRBD2 may be the D gene (5 bases each). The CDR3 loop spans 12 amino acids. V lost 6 bases, J lost 6 bases, and 9 bases lay in between. CDR1 is SGHTA and CDR2 is FQGNSA in the germline V gene. CDR3 DNA: TGTGCCAGCAGGGGGACCAGCAATGAGCAGTTCTTC. Protein product: CASRGTSNEQFF.

The chain couples TRBV27 to TRBJ2-1; possible D gene TRBD2, 5 bases. Germline loops: CDR1 MNHEY, CDR2 SMNVEV (reference sequence). V lost 6 bases and J lost 12, with 18 bases in between. The CDR3 extends over 13 amino acids. CDR3 loop: CASRPNGIGWQFF. In DNA form, the CDR3 reads TGTGCCAGCAGGCCCAACGGGATTGGATGGCAGTTCTTC.

This clonotype has a handful of counts. This chain joins TRBV5-6 and TRBJ1-5; no definite D call. Germline CDR1 reads SGHDT; CDR2 reads YYEEEE. V lost 2 bases to trimming and J lost 7 bases, with 7 bases between them. The CDR3 length is 12 residues. The CDR3 loop is CASSFNTQPQHF. CDR3 DNA: TGTGCCAGCAGCTTCAATACCCAGCCCCAGCATTTT.

This clonotype has a handful of counts. The chain carries TRBV2 and TRBJ1-4; TRBD1 matches 8 bases. This CDR3 comprises 14 residues. Germline-derived CDR1 and CDR2 are SNHLY and FYNNEI. V shed 8 bases, J shed 0 bases, and the junction held 2 bases outside the gene matches. This CDR3 is CASLGQATNEKLFF. The CDR3 nucleotides read TGTGCCAGCCTGGGACAGGCAACTAATGAAAAACTGTTTTTT.

This clonotype was counted many times. The chain links TRBV29-1 to TRBJ1-3; D call uncertain. Germline lookup yields CDR1 SQVTM and CDR2 ANQGSEA. The CDR3 runs to 14 residues. Trimming pared 4 bases from V and 4 bases from J, leaving 14 bases between. The CDR3 nucleotides read TGCAGCGTTGTAAAGGAGTCGGACGGAAACACCATATATTTT. Its protein is CSVVKESDGNTIYF.

The sample holds a few counts of this clonotype. The chain carries TRBV28 and TRBJ1-4; D is perhaps TRBD1 (6 bases). Trimming took off 4 bases at V and 5 bases at J, with 17 bases between the two ends. The CDR3 extends over 16 amino acids. CDR1 and CDR2 (germline): MDHEN, SYDVKM. This CDR3 reads CASSSPGMGANEKLFF. The DNA of the CDR3 is TGTGCCAGCAGTTCTCCGGGGATGGGGGCGAATGAAAAACTGTTTTTT.

This clonotype has just a few counts. This chain connects TRBV5-1 to TRBJ1-1; D is ambiguous. The CDR3 loop spans 14 amino acids. V was shortened by 4 bases and J by 2 bases, with 12 bases between the two germline ends. CDR1 is SGHRS, CDR2 YFSETQ, per germline. CDR3 in DNA: TGCGCCAGCAGCCCCAGGCAGGTTAACACTGAAGCTTTCTTT. This sequence encodes CASSPRQVNTEAFF.

This clonotype was picked up a small number of times. The chain uses TRBV29-1 and TRBJ1-2; 7 bases are shared with TRBD1. Looked up from germline, CDR1 is SQVTM and CDR2 is ANQGSEA. This CDR3 contains 13 residues. V gave up 6 bases and J gave up 4 bases; unmatched junction bases: 8. DNA of the CDR3: TGCAGCGTCCCGGCAGGGGGGAGCTATGGCTACACCTTC. Translated: CSVPAGGSYGYTF.

This clonotype was counted between two and nine times. The chain links TRBV4-1 to TRBJ2-5, with TRBD2 identical over 8 bases. The CDR3 runs to 14 residues. Trimming took 2 bases from V and 5 from J; bases not matched to a gene: 4. Germline CDR1 reads MGHRA; CDR2 reads YSYEKL. The CDR3 bases are TGCGCCAGCAGCCAATTGGGACTAGTCGAGACCCAGTACTTC. Amino acid sequence: CASSQLGLVETQYF.

This clonotype occurred a few times. This chain connects TRBV7-9 to TRBJ2-1; D unresolved. Per germline, CDR1 SEHNR and CDR2 FQNEAQ (reference sequence). This CDR3 is 15 amino acids long. V was clipped by 3 bases and J by 3 bases, with 12 bases between them. CDR3 DNA sequence: TGTGCCAGCAGCTTCGCGTCGAGGTACTACAATGAGCAGTTCTTC. As protein: CASSFASRYYNEQFF.

This clonotype came up many times. The chain employs TRBV2 and TRBJ2-1; D gene unclear. This CDR3 contains 12 residues. V was trimmed by 4 bases and J by 2 bases, leaving 3 bases between them. The germline V gene has CDR1 SNHLY and CDR2 FYNNEI. CDR3 amino acids: CASSGPYNEQFF. CDR3 nucleotide sequence: TGTGCCAGCAGTGGACCCTACAATGAGCAGTTCTTC.

This clonotype showed up just a few times. The rearrangement links TRBV10-2 to TRBJ1-2; TRBD1 is a possible D gene (6 bases). The CDR3 contains 16 residues. Germline CDR1 reads WSHSY; CDR2 reads SAAADI. V dropped 2 bases and J dropped 8 bases, with 21 bases sitting between them. The CDR3 DNA reads TGCGCCAGCAGTGAGACCCCAGGGGCCCCCGGTAGAGGCTACACCTTC. Protein sequence: CASSETPGAPGRGYTF.

The chain couples TRBV12-3 or TRBV12-4 to TRBJ2-7; possible D gene TRBD1, 5 bases. This CDR3 spans 12 amino acids. Trimming took 3 bases from V and 5 from J, leaving 8 bases between them. CDR3 DNA: TGTGCCAGCAGTTTGTCAGGGAACGAGCAGTACTTC. It yields the protein CASSLSGNEQYF.

This chain uses TRBV7-9 with TRBJ2-7; D gene unclear. Between the trimmed V and J ends, which lost 1 base and 7 bases, there was a span of 11 bases. The CDR3 is 13 amino acids. From germline, CDR1 is SEHNR and CDR2 FQNEAQ (reference sequence). For the CDR3, the DNA is TGTGCCAGCAGCTTAGGGGGATCGGCAGAGCAGTACGTC. This gives the protein CASSLGGSAEQYV.

The CDR3 is CASSQGLVGTEAFF. The CDR3 DNA follows: TGCGCCAGCAGCCAAGGTTTGGTGGGCACTGAAGCTTTCTTT. The V call is TRBV4-3, the J call TRBJ1-1; D is unclear. Germline CDR1 and CDR2: LGHNA and YSLEER. Between the trimmed V and J ends, which lost 1 base and 4 bases, there was a span of 10 bases. This CDR3 is 14 amino acids long.

In this sample, this clonotype turned up a few times. The chain combines TRBV13 with TRBJ2-1; possibly TRBD2 for D (5 bases). This CDR3 contains 15 residues. V was clipped by 3 bases and J by 10 bases, with 19 bases between them. CDR1 and CDR2 (germline): PRHDT, FYEKMQ (reference sequence). The CDR3 nucleotides read TGTGCCAGCAGCTTGGGCCGTCCGGGGTTTAAGGAGCAGTTCTTC. This gives the protein CASSLGRPGFKEQFF. Using reference TRBV13 and TRBJ2-1 for the parts outside the CDR3, the full variable domain is AAGVIQSPRHLIKEKRETATLKCYPIPRHDTVYWYQQGPGQDPQFLISFYEKMQSDKGSIPDRFSAQQFSDYHSELNMSSLELGDSALYFCASSLGRPGFKEQFFGPGTRLTVL.

The chain carries TRBV3-1 and TRBJ1-2, with D tentatively TRBD1 (5 bases). CDR3 length: 15 residues. Between the trimmed V and J ends, which lost 0 bases and 4 bases, there was a span of 12 bases. Germline V gene data show CDR1 as LGHDT and CDR2 as YNNKEL (reference sequence). The CDR3 is CASSQDLDRIYGYTF. The CDR3 DNA reads as TGTGCCAGCAGCCAAGATCTTGACAGAATCTATGGCTACACCTTC.

The chain is built from TRBV7-3 and TRBJ2-3; 11 positions agree with TRBD2. The ends lost 5 bases at V and 1 base at J; junction bases unmatched: 5. This CDR3 spans 16 amino acids. The V gene's germline CDR1 is SGHTA and CDR2 FQGTGA. CDR3 sequence (DNA): TGTGCCAGCAGCCCCTTAGCGGGGGGGCGCACAGATACGCAGTATTTT. Encoded protein: CASSPLAGGRTDTQYF.

The chain couples TRBV5-5 to TRBJ2-5, with D possibly called TRBD1 or TRBD2 (5 bases each). Deletions cut 4 bases from V and 5 bases from J, with 18 bases between. From germline, CDR1 is SGHKS and CDR2 YYEKEE (reference sequence). The CDR3 loop spans 15 amino acids. The CDR3 protein is CASSRDPGRSETQYF. As DNA, the CDR3 is TGTGCCAGCAGCAGAGACCCGGGACGGTCGGAGACCCAGTACTTC.

V is TRBV6-1 and J is TRBJ1-2; perhaps TRBD1 as D (5 bases). V shed 5 bases and J shed 9 bases, with 19 bases lying between them. The V gene's germline CDR1 is MNHNS and CDR2 SASEGT. This CDR3 has 14 residues. This CDR3 is CASSKTGPRRSYTF. For the CDR3, the DNA is TGTGCCAGCAGTAAAACAGGCCCTCGGAGAAGCTACACCTTC.

The chain recombines TRBV20-1 with TRBJ1-1; D gene uncertain. CDR3 length: 14 residues. V lost 1 base and J lost 1, with 10 bases in between. CDR1 is DFQATT, CDR2 SNEGSKA, per germline (reference sequence). The CDR3, as DNA: TGCAGTGCTAGAGGACACCGCACGAACACTGAAGCTTTCTTT. Translating gives CSARGHRTNTEAFF.

The rearrangement uses TRBV12-3 or TRBV12-4 and TRBJ1-1; D is uncertain. The CDR3 extends over 12 amino acids. Deletions cut 3 bases from V and 5 bases from J, with 7 bases between. CDR3 nucleotides: TGTGCCAGCAGTTTTGGCTTTACTGAAGCTTTCTTT. It yields the protein CASSFGFTEAFF.

The chain recombines TRBV5-1 with TRBJ2-3; TRBD2 matches at 14 bases. The junction had 11 bases not matched to a gene; V was cut back by 3 bases and J by 2 bases. Germline CDR1 SGHRS, CDR2 YFSETQ. The CDR3 spans 19 residues. CDR3 sequence (DNA): TGCGCCAGCAGCTACACCTGGACTAGCGGGGGGCCTACCACAGATACGCAGTATTTT. Translating it yields CASSYTWTSGGPTTDTQYF.